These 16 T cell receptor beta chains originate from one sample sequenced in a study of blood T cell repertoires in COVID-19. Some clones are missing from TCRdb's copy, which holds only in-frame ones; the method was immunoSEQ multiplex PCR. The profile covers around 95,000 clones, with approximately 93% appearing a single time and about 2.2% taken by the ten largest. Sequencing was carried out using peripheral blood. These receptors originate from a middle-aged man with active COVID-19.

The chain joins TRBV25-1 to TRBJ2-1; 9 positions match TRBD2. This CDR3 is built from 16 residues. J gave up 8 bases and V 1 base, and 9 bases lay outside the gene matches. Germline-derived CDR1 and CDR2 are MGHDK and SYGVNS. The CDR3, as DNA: TGTGCCAGCAGTGAATCTATAGCGGGAGTGGAGGATGAGCAGTTCTTC. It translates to CASSESIAGVEDEQFF.

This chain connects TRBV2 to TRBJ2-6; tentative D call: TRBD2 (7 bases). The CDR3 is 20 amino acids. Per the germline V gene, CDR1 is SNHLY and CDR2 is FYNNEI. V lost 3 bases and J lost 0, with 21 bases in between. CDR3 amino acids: CASSDQRGGLLHSGANVLTF. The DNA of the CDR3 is TGTGCCAGCAGTGACCAAAGGGGGGGCCTGCTACACTCTGGGGCCAACGTCCTGACTTTC.

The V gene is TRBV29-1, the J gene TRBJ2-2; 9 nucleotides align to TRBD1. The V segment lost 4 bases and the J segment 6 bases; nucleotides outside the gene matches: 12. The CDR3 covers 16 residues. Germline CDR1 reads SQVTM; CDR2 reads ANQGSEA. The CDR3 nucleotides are TGCAGCGTTGCTGGGACAGGGATGAATGCGGCCGGGGAGCTGTTTTTT. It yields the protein CSVAGTGMNAAGELFF.

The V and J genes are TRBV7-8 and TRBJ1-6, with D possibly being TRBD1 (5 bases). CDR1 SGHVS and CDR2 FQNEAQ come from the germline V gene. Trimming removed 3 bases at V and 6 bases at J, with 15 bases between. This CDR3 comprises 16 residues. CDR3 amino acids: CASSFDGPQGNSPLHF. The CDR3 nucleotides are TGTGCCAGCAGCTTTGACGGGCCCCAGGGTAATTCACCCCTCCACTTT.

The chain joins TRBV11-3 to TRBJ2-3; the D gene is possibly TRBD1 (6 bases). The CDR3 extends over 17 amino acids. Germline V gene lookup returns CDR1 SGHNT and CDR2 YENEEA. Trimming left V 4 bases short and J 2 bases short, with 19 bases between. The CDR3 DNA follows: TGTGCCAGCAGCTCCTCCACAGGGAACCCTCACACAGATACGCAGTATTTT. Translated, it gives CASSSSTGNPHTDTQYF.

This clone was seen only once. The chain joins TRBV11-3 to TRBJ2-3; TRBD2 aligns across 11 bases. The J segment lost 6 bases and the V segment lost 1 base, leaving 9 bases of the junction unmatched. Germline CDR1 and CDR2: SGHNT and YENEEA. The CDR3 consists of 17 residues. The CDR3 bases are TGTGCCAGCAGCTTAGGACTAATAGCGGGGGGGCCCGATACGCAGTATTTT. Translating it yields CASSLGLIAGGPDTQYF.

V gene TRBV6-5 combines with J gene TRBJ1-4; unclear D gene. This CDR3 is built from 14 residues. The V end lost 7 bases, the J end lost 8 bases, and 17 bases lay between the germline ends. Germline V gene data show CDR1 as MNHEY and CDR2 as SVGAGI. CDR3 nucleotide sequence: TGTGCCAGCAACAACAGAAGATTTGGGGAAAAACTGTTTTTT. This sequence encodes CASNNRRFGEKLFF.

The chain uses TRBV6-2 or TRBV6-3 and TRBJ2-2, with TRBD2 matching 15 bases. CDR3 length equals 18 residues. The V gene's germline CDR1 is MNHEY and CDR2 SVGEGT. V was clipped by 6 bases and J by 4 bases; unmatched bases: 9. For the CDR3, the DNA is TGTGCCAGCAGCCACCCCGGACTAGCGGGGGGGGGCACCGGGGAGCTGTTTTTT. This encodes CASSHPGLAGGGTGELFF.

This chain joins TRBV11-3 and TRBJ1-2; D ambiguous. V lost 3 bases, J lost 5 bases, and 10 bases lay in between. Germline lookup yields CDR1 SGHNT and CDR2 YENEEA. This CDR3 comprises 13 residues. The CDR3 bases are TGTGCCAGCAGCTTGGGAGGAATTTATGGCTACACCTTC. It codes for CASSLGGIYGYTF.

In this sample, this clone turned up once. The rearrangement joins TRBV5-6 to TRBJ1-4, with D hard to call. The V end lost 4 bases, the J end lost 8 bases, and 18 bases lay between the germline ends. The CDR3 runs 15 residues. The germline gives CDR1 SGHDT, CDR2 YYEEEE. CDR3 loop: CASSGRGEAKEKLFF. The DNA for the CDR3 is TGTGCCAGCAGCGGTCGGGGAGAGGCCAAGGAAAAACTGTTTTTT.

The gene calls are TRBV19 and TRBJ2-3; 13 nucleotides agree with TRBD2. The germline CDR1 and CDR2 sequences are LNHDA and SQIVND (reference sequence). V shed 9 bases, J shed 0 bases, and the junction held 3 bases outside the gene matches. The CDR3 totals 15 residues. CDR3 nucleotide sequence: TGTGCCAGCGGACTAGCGGGAGTAAGCACAGATACGCAGTATTTT. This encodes CASGLAGVSTDTQYF. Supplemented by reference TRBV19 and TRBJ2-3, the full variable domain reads DGGITQSPKYLFRKEGQNVTLSCEQNLNHDAMYWYRQDPGQGLRLIYYSQIVNDFQKGDIAEGYSVSREKKESFPLTVTSAQKNPTAFYLCASGLAGVSTDTQYFGPGTRLTVL.

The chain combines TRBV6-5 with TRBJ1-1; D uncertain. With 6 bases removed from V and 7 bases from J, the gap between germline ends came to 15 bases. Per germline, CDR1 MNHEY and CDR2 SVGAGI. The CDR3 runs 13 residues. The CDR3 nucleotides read TGTGCCAGCAGCCTTCGGGAGCAGAATGAAGCTTTCTTT. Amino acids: CASSLREQNEAFF.

The CDR3 DNA is TGCGCCAGCAGCTTTTTTCTGGGGGGTGGCTACACCTTC. The encoded protein is CASSFFLGGGYTF. The chain employs TRBV5-1 and TRBJ1-2; weak D call: TRBD1 (5 bases). The CDR3 extends over 13 amino acids. The V gene lost 2 bases and the J gene lost 7 bases, with 12 bases spanning the gap. CDR1 is SGHRS, CDR2 YFSETQ, per germline. Full variable domain (missing parts from reference TRBV5-1 and TRBJ1-2): KAGVTQTPRYLIKTRGQQVTLSCSPISGHRSVSWYQQTPGQGLQFLFEYFSETQRNKGNFPGRFSGRQFSNSRSEMNVSTLELGDSALYLCASSFFLGGGYTFGSGTRLTVV.

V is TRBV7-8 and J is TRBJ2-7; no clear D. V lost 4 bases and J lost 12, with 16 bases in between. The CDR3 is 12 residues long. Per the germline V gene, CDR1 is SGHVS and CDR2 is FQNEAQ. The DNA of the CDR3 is TGTGCCAGCAGCTCAACCTCCGAGGAACTGTACGTC. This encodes CASSSTSEELYV.

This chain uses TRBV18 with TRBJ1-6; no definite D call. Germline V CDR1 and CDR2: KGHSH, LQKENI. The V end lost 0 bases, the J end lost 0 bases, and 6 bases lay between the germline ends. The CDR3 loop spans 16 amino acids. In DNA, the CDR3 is TGTGCCAGCTCACCACCAGGGAGCTCCTATAATTCACCCCTCCACTTT. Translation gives CASSPPGSSYNSPLHF. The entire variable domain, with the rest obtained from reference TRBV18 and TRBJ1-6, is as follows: NAGVMQNPRHLVRRRGQEARLRCSPMKGHSHVYWYRQLPEEGLKFMVYLQKENIIDESGMPKERFSAEFPKEGPSILRIQQVVRGDSAAYFCASSPPGSSYNSPLHFGNGTRLTVT.

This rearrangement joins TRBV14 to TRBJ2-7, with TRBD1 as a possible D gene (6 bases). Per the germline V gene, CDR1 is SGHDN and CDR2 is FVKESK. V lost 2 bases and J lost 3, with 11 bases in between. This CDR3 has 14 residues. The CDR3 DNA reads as TGTGCCAGCAGCCAACCAGGGGTAGACTACGAGCAGTACTTC. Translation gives CASSQPGVDYEQYF.